This is a list of T cell receptor beta chains from one sample in a study of blood T cell repertoires in COVID-19. Repertoires were generated with immunoSEQ multiplex PCR, while TCRdb's copy carries only in-frame clones and drops some. This sample has fewer than 400,000 clones, with 75% to 90% found just once. Sequencing used peripheral blood. Source of these receptors: a young woman with acute or convalescent COVID-19. CDR3s include the opening cysteine and the closing phenylalanine or tryptophan. The order of the fields is CDR3 DNA, CDR3 protein, D gene, V gene, clone size, J gene. D genes are given only for firm matches. Only some rows state a clone size, as once, few, many or a class for expanded clones.

cdr3_nt: TGCAGCGTTGAAACAGCGGGGTTAACAGATACGCAGTATTTT
cdr3_aa: CSVETAGLTDTQYF
d_call: TRBD2
v_call: TRBV29-1
clone_size: .
j_call: TRBJ2-3

cdr3_nt: TGTGCCAGCAGCGTAGCAGGCGCCTCTGGAAACACCATATATTTT
cdr3_aa: CASSVAGASGNTIYF
d_call: .
v_call: TRBV9
clone_size: .
j_call: TRBJ1-3

cdr3_nt: TGTGCCAGCGACACCGGGACAGTCAATCAGCCCCAGCATTTT
cdr3_aa: CASDTGTVNQPQHF
d_call: TRBD1
v_call: TRBV2
clone_size: few
j_call: TRBJ1-5

cdr3_nt: TGCGCCAGCAGCCTAAACCGGGACAGGGGAGGCTACACCTTC
cdr3_aa: CASSLNRDRGGYTF
d_call: TRBD1
v_call: TRBV5-1
clone_size: .
j_call: TRBJ1-2

cdr3_nt: TGCGCCAGCAGCTTGGCCGACGACAGGGGGAACTATGGCTACACCTTC
cdr3_aa: CASSLADDRGNYGYTF
d_call: TRBD1
v_call: TRBV5-1
clone_size: .
j_call: TRBJ1-2

cdr3_nt: TGTGCCAGTAGTATCGCAGGACAGGGGAACTATGGCTACACCTTC
cdr3_aa: CASSIAGQGNYGYTF
d_call: TRBD1
v_call: TRBV19
clone_size: .
j_call: TRBJ1-2

cdr3_nt: TGTGCCAGCAGCTTTGGGGGGGCTGATGAAAAACTGTTTTTT
cdr3_aa: CASSFGGADEKLFF
d_call: .
v_call: TRBV5-4
clone_size: .
j_call: TRBJ1-4

cdr3_nt: TGTGCCCTAGTCGGGACAGGCAAAAACACCATATATTTT
cdr3_aa: CALVGTGKNTIYF
d_call: TRBD1
v_call: TRBV11-2
clone_size: once
j_call: TRBJ1-3

cdr3_nt: TGTGCCACCCCAAGGAGCCCCGCGAACACCGGGGAGCTGTTTTTT
cdr3_aa: CATPRSPANTGELFF
d_call: .
v_call: TRBV28
clone_size: .
j_call: TRBJ2-2

cdr3_nt: TGTGCCAGTGTTCCTAGTAACCGCTACAATGAGCAGTTCTTC
cdr3_aa: CASVPSNRYNEQFF
d_call: .
v_call: TRBV28
clone_size: .
j_call: TRBJ2-1

cdr3_nt: TGTGCCACCAGTGACCAGTACACCGGGGAGCTGTTTTTT
cdr3_aa: CATSDQYTGELFF
d_call: .
v_call: TRBV24-1
clone_size: few
j_call: TRBJ2-2

cdr3_nt: TGTGCCAGCAGCTTGGCCGGCGGGTACTCTGGAAACACCATATATTTT
cdr3_aa: CASSLAGGYSGNTIYF
d_call: .
v_call: TRBV5-6
clone_size: .
j_call: TRBJ1-3

cdr3_nt: TGTGCCAGCAGCTGGCCCGAGGCCTTCTATGGCTACACCTTC
cdr3_aa: CASSWPEAFYGYTF
d_call: .
v_call: TRBV5-8
clone_size: .
j_call: TRBJ1-2

cdr3_nt: TGTGCCAGCAGTCCCTTCCTCACAGGAACCCCTGAAGCTTTCTTT
cdr3_aa: CASSPFLTGTPEAFF
d_call: .
v_call: TRBV14
clone_size: once
j_call: TRBJ1-1

cdr3_nt: TGTGCCAGCAGTGAATCACGAGCAGCGACCGGGGAGCTGTTTTTT
cdr3_aa: CASSESRAATGELFF
d_call: .
v_call: TRBV6-1
clone_size: many
j_call: TRBJ2-2

cdr3_nt: TGTGCCAGCAGCTTTGGGCGGGCTGAAGCTTTCTTT
cdr3_aa: CASSFGRAEAFF
d_call: .
v_call: TRBV7-9
clone_size: few
j_call: TRBJ1-1

cdr3_nt: TGCGCCAGCAGCTCCGGACTCCACCTGGGCTACGAGCAGTACTTC
cdr3_aa: CASSSGLHLGYEQYF
d_call: .
v_call: TRBV4-1
clone_size: .
j_call: TRBJ2-7

cdr3_nt: TGTGCCAGTTCAACAAACCCCGGTCGTGTCGAGGATTTGTGGCAGTTCTTC
cdr3_aa: CASSTNPGRVEDLWQFF
d_call: .
v_call: TRBV19
clone_size: .
j_call: TRBJ2-1

cdr3_nt: TGTGCCAGCAGTGAACGCGGGGGCAATCAGCCCCAGCATTTT
cdr3_aa: CASSERGGNQPQHF
d_call: .
v_call: TRBV2
clone_size: .
j_call: TRBJ1-5

cdr3_nt: TGTGCCAGCAGTTTTGACCCCGAGGGAGATACGCAGTATTTT
cdr3_aa: CASSFDPEGDTQYF
d_call: .
v_call: TRBV28
clone_size: .
j_call: TRBJ2-3

cdr3_nt: TGTGCCAGCAGTATCCAGGATTTCTATGGCTACACCTTC
cdr3_aa: CASSIQDFYGYTF
d_call: .
v_call: TRBV28
clone_size: .
j_call: TRBJ1-2

cdr3_nt: TGTGCCATCAGTGATCCGGGACAGGGGGCATCCGGGGAGCTGTTTTTT
cdr3_aa: CAISDPGQGASGELFF
d_call: TRBD1
v_call: TRBV10-3
clone_size: .
j_call: TRBJ2-2

cdr3_nt: TGTGCCTGGGGGACAGGGGTGCCTAATGAAAAACTGTTTTTT
cdr3_aa: CAWGTGVPNEKLFF
d_call: TRBD1
v_call: TRBV30
clone_size: .
j_call: TRBJ1-4

cdr3_nt: TGTGCCAGCAGTTACACTCCGGGACAGGGGATGGGTGAGCAGTTCTTC
cdr3_aa: CASSYTPGQGMGEQFF
d_call: TRBD1
v_call: TRBV6-5
clone_size: once
j_call: TRBJ2-1

cdr3_nt: TGTGCCACCCGGACTAGCGGGACGGATGAGCAGTTCTTC
cdr3_aa: CATRTSGTDEQFF
d_call: TRBD2
v_call: TRBV24-1
clone_size: .
j_call: TRBJ2-1

cdr3_nt: TGTGCCAGCAGCTTAGTATGGGGCGCTAGCACCGGGGAGCTGTTTTTT
cdr3_aa: CASSLVWGASTGELFF
d_call: .
v_call: TRBV7-2
clone_size: .
j_call: TRBJ2-2

cdr3_nt: TGTGCCAGTAGTCAACAGGTCTATGGCTACACCTTC
cdr3_aa: CASSQQVYGYTF
d_call: .
v_call: TRBV19
clone_size: .
j_call: TRBJ1-2

cdr3_nt: TGTGCCAGCAGCTTCGGGACAGGAGGTTCACCCCTCCACTTT
cdr3_aa: CASSFGTGGSPLHF
d_call: TRBD1
v_call: TRBV7-9
clone_size: .
j_call: TRBJ1-6

cdr3_nt: TGTGCCAGCAGCTCCCAAACGGGGGGCGCAGGTCAGCCCCAGCATTTT
cdr3_aa: CASSSQTGGAGQPQHF
d_call: .
v_call: TRBV7-6
clone_size: .
j_call: TRBJ1-5

cdr3_nt: TGTGCCATCAGGGAGGGGACAGGGGGCCAAGAGACCCAGTACTTC
cdr3_aa: CAIREGTGGQETQYF
d_call: TRBD1
v_call: TRBV10-3
clone_size: .
j_call: TRBJ2-5

cdr3_nt: TGTGCCAGCAGTTTGAGACTGGACAGGGATTACACTGAAGCTTTCTTT
cdr3_aa: CASSLRLDRDYTEAFF
d_call: TRBD1
v_call: TRBV28
clone_size: .
j_call: TRBJ1-1

cdr3_nt: TGCGCCAGCAGCGTGACAGAGACCTACGAGCAGTACTTC
cdr3_aa: CASSVTETYEQYF
d_call: .
v_call: TRBV5-1
clone_size: .
j_call: TRBJ2-7

cdr3_nt: TGTGCCACCAAGATGGGGCGGGAGCTCTACAATGAGCAGTTCTTC
cdr3_aa: CATKMGRELYNEQFF
d_call: TRBD2
v_call: TRBV5-6
clone_size: .
j_call: TRBJ2-1

cdr3_nt: TGTGCCAGCAGTGAAGCGGCCGGGGACTATGGCTACACCTTC
cdr3_aa: CASSEAAGDYGYTF
d_call: .
v_call: TRBV2
clone_size: .
j_call: TRBJ1-2

cdr3_nt: TGTGCCAGCAGTGAAGTGCCGCAGGGGAGCAATCAGCCCCAGCATTTT
cdr3_aa: CASSEVPQGSNQPQHF
d_call: .
v_call: TRBV6-1
clone_size: many
j_call: TRBJ1-5

cdr3_nt: TGTGCCAGCAGCAGTGGGACAGGGACGGGGTACGAGCAGTACTTC
cdr3_aa: CASSSGTGTGYEQYF
d_call: TRBD1
v_call: TRBV9
clone_size: .
j_call: TRBJ2-7

cdr3_nt: TGTGCCAGCAGCCAGACTAGCGGCGAGCAGTTCTTC
cdr3_aa: CASSQTSGEQFF
d_call: TRBD2
v_call: TRBV4-2
clone_size: .
j_call: TRBJ2-1

cdr3_nt: TGTGCCAGCAGCCCTTTCTCGGCGGGAGGGCCAAGTACGCAGTATTTT
cdr3_aa: CASSPFSAGGPSTQYF
d_call: TRBD2
v_call: TRBV3-1/TRBV3-2
clone_size: .
j_call: TRBJ2-3

cdr3_nt: TGTGCCAGTAGTATCGCCGACAGCGATACCTACGAGCAGTACTTC
cdr3_aa: CASSIADSDTYEQYF
d_call: .
v_call: TRBV19
clone_size: .
j_call: TRBJ2-7

cdr3_nt: TGCGCCAGCAGCCAACTAGCGGGCTACGAGCAGTACTTC
cdr3_aa: CASSQLAGYEQYF
d_call: TRBD2
v_call: TRBV4-1
clone_size: .
j_call: TRBJ2-7

cdr3_nt: TGTGCCAGCAGCTTAGGACAGGGGGCTACGATTTTGACTGAAGCTTTCTTT
cdr3_aa: CASSLGQGATILTEAFF
d_call: TRBD1
v_call: TRBV5-6
clone_size: .
j_call: TRBJ1-1

cdr3_nt: TGTGCCAGCAGCTTACCAGGGGGCACTGAAGCTTTCTTT
cdr3_aa: CASSLPGGTEAFF
d_call: TRBD1
v_call: TRBV28
clone_size: .
j_call: TRBJ1-1

cdr3_nt: TGTGCCAGCAGCCTTAAAGGGACAGGGGGGAACGAGCAGTACTTC
cdr3_aa: CASSLKGTGGNEQYF
d_call: TRBD1
v_call: TRBV6-2/TRBV6-3
clone_size: .
j_call: TRBJ2-7

cdr3_nt: TGTGCCAGCAGTTTGAAGTCTACCTCCTACAATGAGCAGTTCTTC
cdr3_aa: CASSLKSTSYNEQFF
d_call: .
v_call: TRBV28
clone_size: .
j_call: TRBJ2-1

cdr3_nt: TGTGCCAGCAGCTTAGGACAGGGTGTGGGCAATCAGCCCCAGCATTTT
cdr3_aa: CASSLGQGVGNQPQHF
d_call: TRBD1
v_call: TRBV5-8
clone_size: .
j_call: TRBJ1-5

cdr3_nt: TGTGCCAGCAGTTTATCGGTAGACATGAACACTGAAGCTTTCTTT
cdr3_aa: CASSLSVDMNTEAFF
d_call: .
v_call: TRBV27
clone_size: .
j_call: TRBJ1-1

cdr3_nt: TGTGCCAGCAGCGACGACAAGCCTGAACTCGAAGCTTTCTTT
cdr3_aa: CASSDDKPELEAFF
d_call: .
v_call: TRBV7-9
clone_size: .
j_call: TRBJ1-1

cdr3_nt: TGTGCCAGCAGTTGGACTAGCGGAATCACAGATACGCAGTATTTT
cdr3_aa: CASSWTSGITDTQYF
d_call: TRBD2
v_call: TRBV27
clone_size: .
j_call: TRBJ2-3

cdr3_nt: TGTGCCAGCAGCTTGGCGCAGTCTAATTCACCCCTCCACTTT
cdr3_aa: CASSLAQSNSPLHF
d_call: .
v_call: TRBV5-4
clone_size: once
j_call: TRBJ1-6

cdr3_nt: TGTGCCACCATAAATAGCGGGAGGGATTGGGGTGAGCAGTTCTTC
cdr3_aa: CATINSGRDWGEQFF
d_call: TRBD2
v_call: TRBV19
clone_size: .
j_call: TRBJ2-1

cdr3_nt: TGTGCCTGGAGTCCCCTAACGGGGTACACTGAAGCTTTCTTT
cdr3_aa: CAWSPLTGYTEAFF
d_call: .
v_call: TRBV30
clone_size: .
j_call: TRBJ1-1

cdr3_nt: TGTGCCAGCAGCGTCCGCGAAGGCACAGATACGCAGTATTTT
cdr3_aa: CASSVREGTDTQYF
d_call: .
v_call: TRBV9
clone_size: once
j_call: TRBJ2-3

cdr3_nt: TGCGCCAGCAGGTCGACAGGGAACACTGAAGCTTTCTTT
cdr3_aa: CASRSTGNTEAFF
d_call: .
v_call: TRBV5-1
clone_size: .
j_call: TRBJ1-1

cdr3_nt: TGTGCCAGCAGCTTAGGCTTCCTCGGAGTCGATACGCAGTATTTT
cdr3_aa: CASSLGFLGVDTQYF
d_call: .
v_call: TRBV11-2
clone_size: .
j_call: TRBJ2-3

cdr3_nt: TGCGCCAGCAGCCTTCTGAGGGCCGGGCAGGACACTGAAGCTTTCTTT
cdr3_aa: CASSLLRAGQDTEAFF
d_call: .
v_call: TRBV5-1
clone_size: once
j_call: TRBJ1-1

cdr3_nt: TGTGCCAGCAGCCAAGCTGGGCAGGGGGCGGGCGAGCAGTACTTC
cdr3_aa: CASSQAGQGAGEQYF
d_call: TRBD1
v_call: TRBV3-1/TRBV3-2
clone_size: .
j_call: TRBJ2-7

cdr3_nt: TGTGCCAGTAGTAGAGGTGGGACAGGACACACAGATACGCAGTATTTT
cdr3_aa: CASSRGGTGHTDTQYF
d_call: TRBD1
v_call: TRBV19
clone_size: .
j_call: TRBJ2-3

cdr3_nt: TGTGCCAGCAGCCAATTGCCTAGCGGATACAATGAGCAGTTCTTC
cdr3_aa: CASSQLPSGYNEQFF
d_call: TRBD2
v_call: TRBV3-1/TRBV3-2
clone_size: .
j_call: TRBJ2-1

cdr3_nt: TGCGCCAGCAGCCCATCATCAGGGGAAAATCAGCCCCAGCATTTT
cdr3_aa: CASSPSSGENQPQHF
d_call: .
v_call: TRBV5-1
clone_size: once
j_call: TRBJ1-5